This entry lists 21 T cell receptor beta chains sequenced from one sample in a study of blood T cell repertoires in COVID-19. The assay was immunoSEQ multiplex PCR, and TCRdb's table has in-frame clones only and misses some. The sample yields approximately 110,000 clones, 84% seen once. The sample taken for sequencing was peripheral blood. The receptor source for this set is a woman between 50 and 59 years old with acute or convalescent COVID-19.

The rearrangement links TRBV5-1 to TRBJ1-3, with unresolved D. This CDR3 is 15 amino acids long. The germline V and J ends were trimmed by 5 bases and 0 bases, with 12 bases remaining between them. Looked up from germline, CDR1 is SGHRS and CDR2 is YFSETQ. The CDR3 protein is CASSLDLSSGNTIYF. The CDR3 DNA reads TGCGCCAGCAGTTTAGATCTTAGCTCTGGAAACACCATATATTTT.

J is TRBJ1-5 and V is TRBV2; D might be TRBD1 (6 bases). The CDR3 sequence is 14 residues long. Germline CDR1 SNHLY, CDR2 FYNNEI. Trimming shortened V by 6 bases and J by 7 bases, and 16 bases separated the two germline ends. CDR3 bases: TGTGCCAGCAGAAGGACAGAGGGAAGGCAGCCCCAGCATTTT. It translates to CASRRTEGRQPQHF.

The V call is TRBV7-3, the J call TRBJ1-2; the D is unclear. The V and J ends lost 3 bases and 8 bases respectively, with 13 bases between them. CDR1 and CDR2 from the germline V gene are SGHTA and FQGTGA. This CDR3 has 13 residues. The CDR3 nucleotides read TGTGCCAGCAGCTTCTTGGTCGGGGAAGGCTACACCTTC. It is translated as CASSFLVGEGYTF.

The chain employs TRBV18 and TRBJ1-4, with D unresolved. Germline V gene data show CDR1 as KGHSH and CDR2 as LQKENI. The CDR3 has 15 amino acids. V gave up 8 bases and J gave up 6 bases, with 19 bases separating them. CDR3 region: CASAYGGLRHEKLFF. The CDR3 region has the DNA TGTGCCAGCGCCTATGGTGGGCTACGGCATGAAAAACTGTTTTTT.

About this clone itself: This specimen includes other DNA sequences encoding the same CDR3. The chain recombines TRBV5-1 with TRBJ2-5; D is undetermined. CDR1 SGHRS and CDR2 YFSETQ come from the germline V gene. This CDR3 has 12 residues. Trimming left V 0 bases short and J 4 bases short, with 4 bases between. DNA for the CDR3: TGCGCCAGCAGCTTGGCCGGAGAGACCCAGTACTTC. Protein: CASSLAGETQYF.

V and J are TRBV5-5 and TRBJ2-7, with TRBD2 as a possible D gene (5 bases). Germline V gene sequence: CDR1 SGHKS, CDR2 YYEKEE (reference sequence). With 0 bases removed from V and 3 bases from J, the gap between germline ends came to 16 bases. The CDR3 runs to 16 residues. CDR3 DNA: TGTGCCAGCAGCTTGGGAGGGCAGCTAGGGCACTACGAGCAGTACTTC. This codes for CASSLGGQLGHYEQYF.

The rearrangement links TRBV19 to TRBJ1-1; a possible D gene is TRBD1 (6 bases). V dropped 10 bases and J dropped 5 bases, with 20 bases sitting between them. Germline V CDR1 and CDR2: LNHDA, SQIVND (reference sequence). The CDR3 runs to 14 residues. CDR3 loop: CATQGRGIGTEAFF. As DNA, the CDR3 is TGTGCCACCCAGGGGAGGGGGATCGGGACTGAAGCTTTCTTT. The whole variable domain, remainder taken from reference TRBV19 and TRBJ1-1, is DGGITQSPKYLFRKEGQNVTLSCEQNLNHDAMYWYRQDPGQGLRLIYYSQIVNDFQKGDIAEGYSVSREKKESFPLTVTSAQKNPTAFYLCATQGRGIGTEAFFGQGTRLTVV.

The chain uses TRBV6-6 and TRBJ2-7; TRBD1 agrees at 7 bases. The CDR3 is 14 residues long. J was trimmed by 5 bases and V by 5 bases; bases with no gene match: 9. Germline-derived CDR1 and CDR2 are MNHNY and SVGAGI (reference sequence). CDR3 DNA: TGTGCCAGCAGTACGGGACAGCCTAGGAACGAGCAGTACTTC. It specifies CASSTGQPRNEQYF.

This chain connects TRBV27 to TRBJ1-2; D is undetermined. This CDR3 has 13 residues. Germline CDR1 and CDR2: MNHEY and SMNVEV (reference sequence). Trimming left V 3 bases short and J 6 bases short, with 11 bases between. CDR3 region: CASSFPGNNGYTF. The CDR3 DNA sequence: TGTGCCAGCAGTTTCCCCGGGAATAATGGCTACACCTTC.

In this sample, this clone turned up once. The genes are TRBV4-1 and TRBJ2-2; TRBD1 agrees at 10 bases. CDR1 MGHRA and CDR2 YSYEKL come from the germline V gene. The CDR3 runs to 18 residues. Trimming took 0 bases from V and 4 from J; bases not matched to a gene: 8. CDR3 amino acids: CASSQEGGQGVFTGELFF. CDR3 nucleotides: TGCGCCAGCAGCCAAGAAGGAGGACAGGGGGTGTTCACCGGGGAGCTGTTTTTT.

The chain joins TRBV6-6 to TRBJ1-2; TRBD1 might be the D (5 bases). V gave up 2 bases and J gave up 1 base, with 11 bases separating them. CDR3 size: 15 residues. Germline V gene lookup returns CDR1 MNHNY and CDR2 SVGAGI (reference sequence). For the CDR3, the DNA is TGTGCCAGCAGTTACAGGGGAATAGTTAACTATGGCTACACCTTC. It specifies CASSYRGIVNYGYTF.

Only one count was recorded for this clone. The chain links TRBV4-2 to TRBJ1-1, with a weak D call TRBD1 (6 bases). Germline V gives CDR1 LGHNA, CDR2 YNFKEQ. The ends were cut back, 7 bases at V and 5 bases at J, with 17 bases in the middle. The CDR3 runs 14 residues. The CDR3 protein is CASTYPGGRTEAFF. The DNA of the CDR3 is TGTGCCAGCACCTACCCGGGGGGGCGGACTGAAGCTTTCTTT.

This clone has only a few counts. The chain couples TRBV5-1 to TRBJ1-1; D is unclear. The CDR3 consists of 16 residues. V gave up 1 base and J gave up 3 bases, with 16 bases separating them. Germline lookup yields CDR1 SGHRS and CDR2 YFSETQ. Here the CDR3 DNA reads TGCGCCAGCAGCTTGCATTCGTTTCAAGCGGACACTGAAGCTTTCTTT. Translated: CASSLHSFQADTEAFF.

This clone appeared a single time. The rearrangement uses TRBV19 and TRBJ2-3; D is ambiguous. The CDR3 spans 13 residues. Germline CDR1 is LNHDA and CDR2 is SQIVND (reference sequence). V lost 4 bases and J lost 2, with 7 bases in between. CDR3 nucleotide sequence: TGTGCCAGTAGTAACAAAGTCACAGATACGCAGTATTTT. It yields the protein CASSNKVTDTQYF.

The chain uses TRBV2 and TRBJ1-2; perhaps TRBD1 as D (6 bases). This CDR3 is 13 amino acids long. Trimming stripped 6 bases from V and 0 bases from J, with 8 bases between. CDR1 is SNHLY, CDR2 FYNNEI, per germline. CDR3 sequence: CASRRDTNYGYTF. CDR3 in DNA: TGTGCCAGCAGAAGGGACACTAACTATGGCTACACCTTC.

As DNA, the CDR3 is TGTGCCAGCAGCAAGGCCCGGGCGGGGGGCACAGATACGCAGTATTTT. It is translated as CASSKARAGGTDTQYF. V gene TRBV2 combines with J gene TRBJ2-3; 7 bases map to TRBD2. There are 16 residues in the CDR3. The germline CDR1 and CDR2 sequences are SNHLY and FYNNEI. The trim removed 6 bases at V and 1 base at J, leaving 10 bases unmatched.

This chain uses TRBV6-1 with TRBJ1-3; 8 nucleotides agree with TRBD1. V was pared by 4 bases and J by 3 bases, with 8 bases of the junction left unmatched. This CDR3 has 16 amino acids. CDR1 is MNHNS, CDR2 SASEGT, per germline. This CDR3 is CASSVITGGSGNTIYF. CDR3 coding DNA: TGTGCCAGCAGTGTAATCACAGGGGGGAGTGGAAACACCATATATTTT.

The V call is TRBV5-8, the J call TRBJ2-3; TRBD1 matches at 8 bases. V was pared by 2 bases and J by 5 bases, with 10 bases of the junction left unmatched. This CDR3 comprises 16 residues. Germline V gene data show CDR1 as SGHTS and CDR2 as YDEGEE. CDR3 nucleotides: TGTGCCAGCAGCTTAGGGACAGGAGGCCTTGTAGATACGCAGTATTTT. Its translation is CASSLGTGGLVDTQYF. The variable domain in full, completed from reference TRBV5-8 and TRBJ2-3, reads EAGVTQSPTHLIKTRGQQATLRCSPISGHTSVYWYQQALGLGLQFLLWYDEGEERNRGNFPPRFSGRQFPNYSSELNVNALELEDSALYLCASSLGTGGLVDTQYFGPGTRLTVL.

The J gene is TRBJ1-3, the V gene TRBV9; D remains ambiguous. V shed 3 bases and J shed 5 bases, with 6 bases lying between them. Germline V lookup: CDR1 SGDLS, CDR2 YYNGEE. The CDR3 length is 12 residues. The CDR3 reads CASSASRNTIYF. The CDR3 DNA reads TGTGCCAGCAGCGCATCAAGAAACACCATATATTTT.

The genes are TRBV6-2 or TRBV6-3 and TRBJ1-2; TRBD1 is a possible D gene (6 bases). CDR3 length: 14 residues. Germline V gene data show CDR1 as MNHEY and CDR2 as SVGEGT. V was pared by 7 bases and J by 4 bases, with 16 bases between. This CDR3 is CASIPSTGLYGYTF. The CDR3 DNA reads as TGTGCCAGCATCCCCTCGACAGGCCTCTATGGCTACACCTTC.

The V call is TRBV6-1, the J call TRBJ1-2; a possible D gene is TRBD1 (6 bases). Germline V gene lookup returns CDR1 MNHNS and CDR2 SASEGT. Between the trimmed V and J ends, which lost 3 bases and 5 bases, there was a span of 16 bases. CDR3 length: 15 residues. In DNA form, the CDR3 reads TGTGCCAGCAGTGATACAGGGTTTAGAGGTTATGGCTACACCTTC. This translates into CASSDTGFRGYGYTF.